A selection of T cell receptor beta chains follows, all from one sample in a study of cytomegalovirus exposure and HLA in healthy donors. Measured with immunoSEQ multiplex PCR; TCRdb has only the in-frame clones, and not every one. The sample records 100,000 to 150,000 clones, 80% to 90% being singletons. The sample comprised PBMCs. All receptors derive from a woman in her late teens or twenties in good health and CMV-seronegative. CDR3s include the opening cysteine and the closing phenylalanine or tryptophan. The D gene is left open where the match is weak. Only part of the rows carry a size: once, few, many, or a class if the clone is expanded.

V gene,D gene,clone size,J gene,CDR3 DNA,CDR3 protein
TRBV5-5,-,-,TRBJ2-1,TGTGCCAGCAGTCCCAAGGGGGGGTTCTCCTACAATGAGCAGTTCTTC,CASSPKGGFSYNEQFF
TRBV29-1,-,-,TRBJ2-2,TGCAGCGTTGCATCCCTGGCGGAGGGCGGGGAGCTGTTTTTT,CSVASLAEGGELFF
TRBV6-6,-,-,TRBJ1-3,TGTGCCAGCAGTCCCCAGATCTCTGGAAACACCATATATTTT,CASSPQISGNTIYF
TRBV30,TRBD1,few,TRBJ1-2,TGTGCCTGGAGACGGGGACAGGGTGATGCTAACTATGGCTACACCTTC,CAWRRGQGDANYGYTF
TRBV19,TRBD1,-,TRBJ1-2,TGTGCCAGTAGTATCCGGGGACAGGGATACAACTATGGCTACACCTTC,CASSIRGQGYNYGYTF
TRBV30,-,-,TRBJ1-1,TGTGCCTGGAGCAGAGGCATGAACACTGAAGCTTTCTTT,CAWSRGMNTEAFF
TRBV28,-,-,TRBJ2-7,TGTGCCAGCAGTTCAAAAACAGGGCTACCAACCTACGAGCAGTACTTC,CASSSKTGLPTYEQYF
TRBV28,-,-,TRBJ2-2,TGTGCCAGCACGAGGGTCGGCCTCACCGGGGAGCTGTTTTTT,CASTRVGLTGELFF
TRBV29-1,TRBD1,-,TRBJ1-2,TGCAGCGTTGAAAGGGGGCAAGGGGGCTACACCTTC,CSVERGQGGYTF
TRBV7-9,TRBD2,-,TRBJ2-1,TGTGCCAGCAGCTTAGGGGGTCTAGCGGGGTTTAGCTCCTACAATGAGCAGTTCTTC,CASSLGGLAGFSSYNEQFF
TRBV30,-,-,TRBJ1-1,TGTGCCTGGAGTGACGGGGGTAAAGGGCGAGAAGCTTTCTTT,CAWSDGGKGREAFF
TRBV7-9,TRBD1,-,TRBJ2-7,TGTGCCAGCAGCTCTGAGAGGGGGCGAGACGAGCAGTACTTC,CASSSERGRDEQYF
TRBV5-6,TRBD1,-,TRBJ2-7,TGTGCCAGCAGCTTGGCACAGGGGGCCTCCTACGAGCAGTACTTC,CASSLAQGASYEQYF
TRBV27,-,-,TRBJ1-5,TGTGCCAGCAGTTTATGGGGAGATCAGCCCCAGCATTTT,CASSLWGDQPQHF
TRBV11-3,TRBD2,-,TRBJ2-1,TGTGCCAGCAGCTTAGGGACTAGCGGATCCTACAATGAGCAGTTCTTC,CASSLGTSGSYNEQFF
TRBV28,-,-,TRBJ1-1,TGTGCCAGCTTAGTCCCAGGGAACACTGAAGCTTTCTTT,CASLVPGNTEAFF
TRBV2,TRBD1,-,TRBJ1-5,TGTGCCAGCAGTAAGGACAGGGTGGCTCAGCCCCAGCATTTT,CASSKDRVAQPQHF
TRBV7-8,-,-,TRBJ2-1,TGTGCCACTCACAAGGGGCGGGGCTCCTACAATGAGCAGTTCTTC,CATHKGRGSYNEQFF
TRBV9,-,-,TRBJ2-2,TGTGCCAGCAGCGTAGACCCAACAGTCGGGGAGCTGTTTTTT,CASSVDPTVGELFF
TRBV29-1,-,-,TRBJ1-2,TGCAGCGTTGAAGGTATCTATGGCTACACCTTC,CSVEGIYGYTF
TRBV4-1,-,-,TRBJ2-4,TGCGCCAGCAGCCAAACTTTTCGGTATGGAAACATTCAGTACTTC,CASSQTFRYGNIQYF
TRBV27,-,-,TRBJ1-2,TGTGCCAGCAGTTTTTCGGCAGGGGTTAACTATGGCTACACCTTC,CASSFSAGVNYGYTF
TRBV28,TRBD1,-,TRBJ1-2,TGTGCCAGCAGGGCACAGGGGGAGGAGGGCTACACCTTC,CASRAQGEEGYTF
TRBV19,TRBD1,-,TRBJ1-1,TGTGCCAGTAGTGGGACAGGGGGAAGAGCTTTCTTT,CASSGTGGRAFF
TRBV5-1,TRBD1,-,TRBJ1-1,TGCGCCAGCAGCCGGACAGGGGGGACTGGGAGCACTGAAGCTTTCTTT,CASSRTGGTGSTEAFF
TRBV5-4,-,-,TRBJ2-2,TGTGCCAGCAGCTCTATGGGGGGCACCGGGGAGCTGTTTTTT,CASSSMGGTGELFF
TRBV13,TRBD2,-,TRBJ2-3,TGTGCCAGCAGATCTCCCATCCGGGCTAGCGGCCTCACAGATACGCAGTATTTT,CASRSPIRASGLTDTQYF
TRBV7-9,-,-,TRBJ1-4,TGTGCCAGCAGCGTTAATTCCGGGGGAAACAGCGAAAAACTGTTTTTT,CASSVNSGGNSEKLFF
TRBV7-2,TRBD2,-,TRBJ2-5,TGTGCCAGCAGCTTTAGCGGGGGGGCCCAAGAGACCCAGTACTTC,CASSFSGGAQETQYF
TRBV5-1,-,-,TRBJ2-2,TGCGCCAGCACCGAGCGGGTAAACACCGGGGAGCTGTTTTTT,CASTERVNTGELFF
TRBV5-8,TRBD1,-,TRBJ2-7,TGTGCCAGCAGCCGCGGACAGGGCTACGAGCAGTACTTC,CASSRGQGYEQYF
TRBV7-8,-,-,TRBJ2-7,TGTGCCAGCAGCTTCTCGGACTTAAACTACGAGCAGTACTTC,CASSFSDLNYEQYF
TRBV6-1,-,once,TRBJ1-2,TGTGCCAGCAGGGGGGGAAACTTC,CASRGGNF
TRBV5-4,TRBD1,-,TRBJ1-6,TGTGCCAGCAGCTTGAGGGACAGCAATTCACCCCTCCACTTT,CASSLRDSNSPLHF
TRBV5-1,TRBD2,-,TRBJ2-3,TGCGCCAGCAGCTTGGGACTAGCGGGGGCTCCCACAGATACGCAGTATTTT,CASSLGLAGAPTDTQYF
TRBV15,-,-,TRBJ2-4,TGTGCCACCAGCAGAGTTGGGACTGGGTGGGTAGGAAACATTCAGTACTTC,CATSRVGTGWVGNIQYF
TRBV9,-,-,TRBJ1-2,TGTGCCAGCAGCGTGGGGGGGACGGCCACCACCACAACAAACCCCCGAAACTATGGCTACACCTTC,CASSVGGTATTTTNPRNYGYTF
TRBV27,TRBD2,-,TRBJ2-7,TGTGCCAGCAGTTTGAAGAGGCCTAGCGGGGGCTACGAGCAGTACTTC,CASSLKRPSGGYEQYF
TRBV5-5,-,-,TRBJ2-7,TGTGCCAGCAGCTTGTCCGCGGGTTACGAGCAGTACTTC,CASSLSAGYEQYF
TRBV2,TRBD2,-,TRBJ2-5,TGTGCCAGCTCGGGGACTAGAAGGTTGGAGACCCAGTACTTC,CASSGTRRLETQYF
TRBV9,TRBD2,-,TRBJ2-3,TGTGCCAGCAGCCGGGCAGCGGGAGCGGCAGATACGCAGTATTTT,CASSRAAGAADTQYF
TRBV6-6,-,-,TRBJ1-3,TGTGCCAGCAGGGTTTCTAACTCTGGAAACACCATATATTTT,CASRVSNSGNTIYF
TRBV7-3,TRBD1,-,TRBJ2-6,TGTGCCAGCAGCTTAACGACCCAGGGGGCGTCGTGGGGGTCTGGGGCCAACGTCCTGACTTTC,CASSLTTQGASWGSGANVLTF
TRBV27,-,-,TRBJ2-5,TGTGCCAGCAGTTTTCGGGGGGCATCAGAGACCCAGTACTTC,CASSFRGASETQYF
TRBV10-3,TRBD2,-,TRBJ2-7,TGTGCCATCAGGGGGGGTCTAGCGGCGTACGAGCAGTACTTC,CAIRGGLAAYEQYF
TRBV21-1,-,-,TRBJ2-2,TGTGCCAGCAGCAAAGTGGAGCTGTTTTTT,CASSKVELFF
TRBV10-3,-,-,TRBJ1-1,TGTGCCATCAGTGAGGGCGGAGGAGAGAACACTGAAGCTTTCTTT,CAISEGGGENTEAFF
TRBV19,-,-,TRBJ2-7,TGTGCCAGTAGTATCGAACACTACTCCGAGCAGTACTTC,CASSIEHYSEQYF
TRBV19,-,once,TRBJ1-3,TGTGCCAGTAGCACAGCAGGGCTCTCTGGAAACACCATATATTTT,CASSTAGLSGNTIYF